Listed below are T cell receptor beta chains from one sample, sequenced in a study of cytomegalovirus exposure and HLA in healthy donors. Profiling relied on immunoSEQ multiplex PCR, and the TCRdb table lists in-frame clones only, not all of them. This sample has under 70,000 clones, with under 80% found just once. The sequenced sample was PBMCs. These receptors all stem from a male donor in good health and CMV-seropositive. Each CDR3 is given with its conserved first and last residue. Fields, in order: V gene, J gene, D gene, clone size, CDR3 DNA, CDR3 protein. A D gene is named only where the DNA matches it firmly. The size field is filled for only some rows; it gives once, few, many or a size class.

v_gene: TRBV29-1; j_gene: TRBJ2-3; d_gene: TRBD2; abundance: -; CDR3nt: TGCAGCGCCCTTGGGTCAAAGACAGCGGGGGGGCGGTATACGCAGTATTTT; CDR3aa: CSALGSKTAGGRYTQYF
v_gene: TRBV9; j_gene: TRBJ1-6; d_gene: TRBD1; abundance: -; CDR3nt: TGTGCCAGCAGGGAAGACAGGGGCACTTCACCCCTCCACTTT; CDR3aa: CASREDRGTSPLHF
v_gene: TRBV10-3; j_gene: TRBJ2-7; d_gene: -; abundance: few; CDR3nt: TGTGCCATCAGTGAGCAGGGTTACGAGCAGTACTTC; CDR3aa: CAISEQGYEQYF
v_gene: TRBV15; j_gene: TRBJ1-2; d_gene: -; abundance: -; CDR3nt: TGTGCCACCACCTTGGCTTATGAAGGCTACACCTTC; CDR3aa: CATTLAYEGYTF
v_gene: TRBV5-4; j_gene: TRBJ2-5; d_gene: TRBD2; abundance: -; CDR3nt: TGTGCCAGCAGCCACCGACTAGCGGGGTTCCAAGAGACCCAGTACTTC; CDR3aa: CASSHRLAGFQETQYF
v_gene: TRBV4-2; j_gene: TRBJ1-1; d_gene: TRBD1; abundance: -; CDR3nt: TGTGCCAGCAGCCAAAGGGGGCTGAATACTGAAGCTTTCTTT; CDR3aa: CASSQRGLNTEAFF
v_gene: TRBV11-2; j_gene: TRBJ2-7; d_gene: -; abundance: -; CDR3nt: TGTGCCAGCAGAGACTACAGGGATCCCTACGAGCAGTACTTC; CDR3aa: CASRDYRDPYEQYF
v_gene: TRBV4-1; j_gene: TRBJ2-7; d_gene: TRBD1; abundance: -; CDR3nt: TGCGCCAGCAGCCAAGAGGAGCAGGGGGCCTACGAGCAGTACTTC; CDR3aa: CASSQEEQGAYEQYF
v_gene: TRBV9; j_gene: TRBJ2-2; d_gene: -; abundance: -; CDR3nt: TGTGCCAGCAGCCGGAGGACTTCCATCCGGGTGGGAAGCACCGGGGAGCTGTTTTTT; CDR3aa: CASSRRTSIRVGSTGELFF
v_gene: TRBV5-6; j_gene: TRBJ2-1; d_gene: -; abundance: -; CDR3nt: TGTGCCAGCAGCTTCTTGGGCAGGGAAAGGGTAGATGAGCAGTTCTTC; CDR3aa: CASSFLGRERVDEQFF
v_gene: TRBV11-2; j_gene: TRBJ2-1; d_gene: TRBD1; abundance: -; CDR3nt: TGTGCCAGCAGCCCGCCGGGACAGCTTAACAATGAGCAGTTCTTC; CDR3aa: CASSPPGQLNNEQFF
v_gene: TRBV6-5; j_gene: TRBJ1-2; d_gene: TRBD1; abundance: -; CDR3nt: TGTGCCAGCAGTTACCACTCCGGGACAGCCTATGGCTACACCTTC; CDR3aa: CASSYHSGTAYGYTF
v_gene: TRBV5-1; j_gene: TRBJ2-7; d_gene: -; abundance: -; CDR3nt: TGCGCCAGCAGCGTCACTTCACCCTACGAGCAGTACTTC; CDR3aa: CASSVTSPYEQYF
v_gene: TRBV7-9; j_gene: TRBJ1-3; d_gene: TRBD1; abundance: once; CDR3nt: TGTGCCAGCAGCACCTGGACAGGGAACTCTGGAAACACCATATATTTT; CDR3aa: CASSTWTGNSGNTIYF
v_gene: TRBV6-6; j_gene: TRBJ1-1; d_gene: -; abundance: -; CDR3nt: TGTGCCACCCGACAGACACTCGGGACTGAAGCTTTCTTT; CDR3aa: CATRQTLGTEAFF
v_gene: TRBV7-9; j_gene: TRBJ2-7; d_gene: TRBD1; abundance: -; CDR3nt: TGTGCCAGCAGTCTAGTGGCAGGGGGCCCTCACGAGCAGTACTTC; CDR3aa: CASSLVAGGPHEQYF
v_gene: TRBV5-1; j_gene: TRBJ1-1; d_gene: TRBD1; abundance: once; CDR3nt: TGCGCCAGCAGCCCGCGGGACAGCATGAACACTGAAGCTTTCTTT; CDR3aa: CASSPRDSMNTEAFF
v_gene: TRBV5-1; j_gene: TRBJ2-2; d_gene: TRBD2; abundance: -; CDR3nt: TGCGCCAGCAGCTCGGGGGGGAGTACCGGGGAGCTGTTTTTT; CDR3aa: CASSSGGSTGELFF
v_gene: TRBV19; j_gene: TRBJ2-7; d_gene: TRBD2; abundance: -; CDR3nt: TGTGCCAGTAGTCCGGCGGGGGGGTCCTACGAGCAGTACTTC; CDR3aa: CASSPAGGSYEQYF
v_gene: TRBV4-2; j_gene: TRBJ2-1; d_gene: TRBD2; abundance: -; CDR3nt: TGTGCCAGCAGCCTATCGACTAGCCGAGAGCAGTTCTTC; CDR3aa: CASSLSTSREQFF
v_gene: TRBV7-3; j_gene: TRBJ2-2; d_gene: -; abundance: -; CDR3nt: TGTGCCAGCAGCTTAATGAGGGGGGGGCGTGCCGGGGAGCTGTTTTTT; CDR3aa: CASSLMRGGRAGELFF
v_gene: TRBV5-1; j_gene: TRBJ1-1; d_gene: TRBD1; abundance: -; CDR3nt: TGCGCCAGCAGCTTAACGGTGACAGGGAGGACTGAAGCTTTCTTT; CDR3aa: CASSLTVTGRTEAFF
v_gene: TRBV5-1; j_gene: TRBJ2-5; d_gene: -; abundance: once; CDR3nt: TGCGCCAGCACCCTTGGGAGTGGGCGGGAGACCCAGTACTTC; CDR3aa: CASTLGSGRETQYF
v_gene: TRBV29-1; j_gene: TRBJ1-2; d_gene: -; abundance: -; CDR3nt: TGCAGCGTGAGCAGGCCAGATAAGAACTATGGCTACACCTTC; CDR3aa: CSVSRPDKNYGYTF
v_gene: TRBV5-6; j_gene: TRBJ2-7; d_gene: TRBD2; abundance: -; CDR3nt: TGTGCCAGCAGTCTAAGCGGGGGTCCCTACGAGCAGTACTTC; CDR3aa: CASSLSGGPYEQYF
v_gene: TRBV27; j_gene: TRBJ1-2; d_gene: TRBD1; abundance: -; CDR3nt: TGTGCCAGCAGTGCGACGGACAGGGAAGGCTACACCTTC; CDR3aa: CASSATDREGYTF
v_gene: TRBV6-6; j_gene: TRBJ1-1; d_gene: TRBD1; abundance: -; CDR3nt: TGTGCCAGCAGCGCAGGGGGCGCAGGCACTGAAGCTTTCTTT; CDR3aa: CASSAGGAGTEAFF
v_gene: TRBV7-8; j_gene: TRBJ1-1; d_gene: TRBD1; abundance: -; CDR3nt: TGTGCCAGCAGCGGACAGGGAGCGTCGGAAGCTTTCTTT; CDR3aa: CASSGQGASEAFF
v_gene: TRBV7-9; j_gene: TRBJ2-3; d_gene: -; abundance: -; CDR3nt: TGTGCCAGCAGCCTCTCCTCCACAGATACGCAGTATTTT; CDR3aa: CASSLSSTDTQYF
v_gene: TRBV9; j_gene: TRBJ2-3; d_gene: -; abundance: -; CDR3nt: TGTGCCAGCAGCTCACAAGGGGTAACGTCCACAGATACGCAGTATTTT; CDR3aa: CASSSQGVTSTDTQYF
v_gene: TRBV7-3; j_gene: TRBJ2-2; d_gene: -; abundance: -; CDR3nt: TGTGCCAGCAGCCAATCAACAGTGACCGGGGAGCTGTTTTTT; CDR3aa: CASSQSTVTGELFF
v_gene: TRBV6-1; j_gene: TRBJ1-1; d_gene: -; abundance: -; CDR3nt: TGTGCCAGCACTGTCACAGGGTACGGCACTGAAGCTTTCTTT; CDR3aa: CASTVTGYGTEAFF
v_gene: TRBV28; j_gene: TRBJ2-5; d_gene: -; abundance: -; CDR3nt: TGTGCCAGCAGTTTATCTGGCAGAAACTATAAGCAGTACTTC; CDR3aa: CASSLSGRNYKQYF
v_gene: TRBV11-3; j_gene: TRBJ2-7; d_gene: TRBD1; abundance: -; CDR3nt: TGTGCCAGCAGCGCCCGGGACAGGGGGTTCCACGAGCAGTACTTC; CDR3aa: CASSARDRGFHEQYF
v_gene: TRBV6-6; j_gene: TRBJ1-1; d_gene: -; abundance: -; CDR3nt: TGTGCCAGCAGCCTAGTTAGCCGAATGAACACTGAAGCTTTCTTT; CDR3aa: CASSLVSRMNTEAFF
v_gene: TRBV11-2; j_gene: TRBJ2-1; d_gene: TRBD2; abundance: few; CDR3nt: TGTGCCAGCAGCTTATCTTCGGGACTAGCCTACAATGAGCAGTTCTTC; CDR3aa: CASSLSSGLAYNEQFF
v_gene: TRBV6-6; j_gene: TRBJ1-1; d_gene: TRBD1; abundance: -; CDR3nt: TGTGCCAGCAGTTACTCAGGGGGCAGGGACACTGAAGCTTTCTTT; CDR3aa: CASSYSGGRDTEAFF
v_gene: TRBV4-3; j_gene: TRBJ2-7; d_gene: -; abundance: -; CDR3nt: TGCGCCAGCAGCCAAGATTTTCCAGGGGACTACTACGAGCAGTACTTC; CDR3aa: CASSQDFPGDYYEQYF
v_gene: TRBV21-1; j_gene: TRBJ2-1; d_gene: -; abundance: -; CDR3nt: TGTGCCAGCGACGTACGCGGGGCCGATGAGCAGTTCTTC; CDR3aa: CASDVRGADEQFF
v_gene: TRBV9; j_gene: TRBJ1-1; d_gene: -; abundance: once; CDR3nt: TGTGCCAGCAGCCTTAGAAAGGGGGACACTGAAGCTTTCTTT; CDR3aa: CASSLRKGDTEAFF
v_gene: TRBV19; j_gene: TRBJ1-1; d_gene: -; abundance: -; CDR3nt: TGTGCCAGTAGTCCGCCCCTCCTGGCGAACACTGAAGCTTTCTTT; CDR3aa: CASSPPLLANTEAFF